This record covers a single TCR beta chain. Its antigen remains unidentified. Per-base qualities were not stored, and no clone one base away is much larger. Library method: the immunoSEQ multiplex PCR assay. For the multiplex PCR, a mixture combining 60 forward primers for TCR Vbeta segments and 13 reverse primers for TCR Jbeta segments was used. The CDR3 region of rearranged TCR beta genes was amplified from genomic DNA by a multiplex PCR assay. Amplified TCR beta libraries were sequenced as 87-base-pair reads on the Illumina HiSeq System. As for the original processing: A later analysis tallied about 77 million unique TCR beta chains across the 666 repertoires, and some 12 million of those chains were shared by two or more donors. Raw reads were error-corrected and collapsed into unique sequences by a nearest-neighbor algorithm in which closely related sequences were merged to remove PCR and sequencing errors. Alignment of CDR3 sequences to IMGT reference sequences was used to assign V, D and J gene segments. Each retained sequence needed at least a six-nucleotide match to both a V gene segment and a J gene segment. A rearrangement counted as productive if the CDR3 had no stop codons and remained in frame with V and J, and every other rearrangement counted as non-productive. Following IMGT convention, CDR3 was defined as the stretch from the second conserved V-encoded cysteine to the conserved J-encoded phenylalanine. The earlier analysis of approximately 500 of the donors excluded sequences that lacked an unambiguous match to a single V gene segment. An earlier analysis of approximately 590 of the donors called V segments functional above 56.7% productive rearrangements and segregating when the between-donor standard deviation exceeded 5%. A statistical classification framework was built to diagnose cytomegalovirus status from the catalog of TCR beta chain sequences. V and J gene assignment, in a later analysis, came from comparing TCR nucleotide sequences with IMGT/GENE-DB human TR gene sequences. A later analysis assigned CDR3 sequences and most-parsimonious VDJ recombination scenarios with the TCRdist pipeline. In a later analysis, every TCR beta chain was defined by the combination of its CDR3 amino acid sequence and its V-gene family, and reads without a unique V-gene family were dropped. To address suspected cross-contamination and a sequencing artifact, a later analysis removed approximately 600 highly shared, low-generation-probability nucleotide sequences. In a later analysis, a clonal expansion index for each public chain was calculated from normalized within-repertoire ranks of inferred template counts. Generation probabilities in a later analysis came from a VDJ recombination model fitted to out-of-frame rearrangements, and those results were checked against IGoR. A later analysis scored TCR-TCR, TCR-HLA and TCR-CMV co-occurrence with hypergeometric tests, applying a repertoire-size bias correction to TCR pairs. False discovery rates were estimated in a later analysis by permuting HLA or CMV assignments 20 times. In a later analysis, co-occurring TCRs were grouped with DBSCAN, and TCRdist sequence similarity was added when clustering was performed within HLA-allele-positive subsets. Repertoires with fewer than 30,000 or more than 120,000 public chains were left out of co-occurrence clustering, as were about five repertoires with anomalous nucleotide sharing. The source is immuneACCESS, and TCRdb retained only in-frame sequences with V and J called. Part of the clones is not carried over; for the studies checked, unresolved V genes explain less than half of this, and the remainder is unexplained. V and J calls and clone size are those listed in that table; D and trimming were worked out from the DNA. This sample lists about 200,000 clones; 12% were detected once. Less than 8.5% of the sample rests with the top ten.

This sample is part of a study of cytomegalovirus exposure and HLA in healthy donors (TCRdb year 2017). Context from the whole study: An earlier analysis of roughly 500 of the donors reported under 300 Gb of sequence data and around 110 million unique TCR beta sequences obtained from around 170 million T cells. To predict cytomegalovirus infection status, the study combined high-throughput TCR immunosequencing, statistical association of individual TCRs with disease status, and machine learning. Typing coverage varied by locus: roughly 620-640 donors for A, B, C, DRB1 and DQB1; 500 to 550 for DQA1; more than 600 for DPA1; roughly 470 for DPB1. The T cell repertoires of some 670 subjects were profiled by immunosequencing and related to cytomegalovirus serostatus. All discovery cohort repertoires had been generated on a single sequencing platform. Donor age, sex, ethnicity and CMV serostatus were collected together with the repertoire data. Among almost 400 genotyped donors of the cohort, an average of around 240,000 unique TCR beta nucleotide sequences were sequenced per donor, around 20% of them non-productive. Besides the first cohort of 666 subjects, a separate validation cohort made up of roughly 120 different subjects was used. Rather than using new phenotypic data, the later analysis identified candidate immune exposures from TCR beta sequences and from how often those sequences occurred across donors. A later analysis re-examined previously published TCR beta repertoires from several hundred donors and added high-resolution HLA genotyping to investigate patterns of TCR occurrence. Both class I and class II loci were covered by HLA typing, at four-digit resolution. An earlier analysis of several hundred of the donors applied high-throughput TCR beta sequencing to assess whether each TCR beta V gene segment acted as functional or pseudogenic. The aim of the study was to test whether cataloging public T cell receptors could identify signatures of past pathogen exposure. Among the roughly 400 genotyped donors, under 90% belonged to the genetic ancestry cluster associated with self-reported Caucasian donors. Roughly five DR-DQ haplotypes were handled as single units for association and clustering because linkage in the cohort was strong. Approximately 300 gigabases of sequencing data and 70 million to 100 million unique TCR sequences made up an early release that covered several hundred HLA-typed donors. A later genetic analysis used genome-wide SNP genotypes for about three fifths of the roughly 700 donors, treating that subset as a discovery cohort. Paper-wide results and their limitations: It was suggested by the authors that the approach could potentially be generalized to other disease states and immunological phenotypes. Specific HLA alleles were associated with more than 15,000 TCR beta sequences at a false discovery rate of 0.05 in a later analysis. In a later analysis, several top co-occurrence clusters were reported to appear linked to parvovirus B19, influenza, CMV and Epstein-Barr virus. A later analysis found that TCR association rates varied across HLA loci, with DRB1 alleles showing the most associated TCRs and HLA-C alleles the fewest. Because HLA typing was missing for some donors at each locus, association tests included only the typed subset. A further reported finding was that TCR beta sequences accurately predicted the HLA-A and HLA-B alleles for most subjects in the first cohort. Because counts were too low, roughly 17 rarely observed V segments, including chromosome 9 orphons, were left out of the earlier analysis of 587 of the donors. The presence/absence analyses assumed that sequencing depth was roughly uniform across donors, and that assumption may not be true. A few of the identified cytomegalovirus-associated TCR beta chains were confirmed in vitro to be specific for cytomegalovirus antigens. This cohort had only TCR beta chains sequenced, and the lack of alpha or paired-chain data limited which features could be detected. Compared with equally common non-associated chains, HLA-associated TCR beta chains in a later analysis were more clonally expanded and had lower generation probabilities. CMV serostatus was the only immune exposure information available for the cohort. A later genetic analysis associated a missense DCLRE1C variant with V-gene and J-gene trimming of TCR beta chains, and an independent cohort replicated the association. In a later analysis, most CMV-associated TCR beta chains were found to appear HLA-restricted, with HLA associations seemingly driven largely by CMV exposure. Linkage disequilibrium might explain the correlated functional status among segregating V segments, but an unknown experimental factor could not be excluded. While some public TCRs were present in many individuals, most TCR sequences turned up only very rarely across donors. Cytomegalovirus status was reported to be diagnosed by the classifier with high specificity and sensitivity in both the original and validation cohorts. A cluster of highly shared sequence variants was judged likely to be a technical artifact of the sequencing pipeline. Broadly in line with IMGT annotations, most TCR beta V segments showed up in productive rearrangements about 90% or about 30% of the time in an earlier analysis of around 600 of the donors. When HLA alleles, especially DR and DQ, strongly co-occurred, attributing TCR associations to individual alleles was difficult. In a later genetic analysis, fewer N-insertions in productive TCRs were reported among donors in an Asian-associated ancestry cluster than the approximately 710-donor mean. The study gave a list of 150 to 200 TCR beta chains associated with cytomegalovirus.

The cohort was made up of about 670 healthy bone marrow donors. At the time of sampling, every cohort member was nominally healthy, though immune exposures that went unrecorded were likely present. The donor was CMV seropositive and was included in the group of 289 seropositive cohort members. A peripheral blood sample was provided by each donor, and peripheral blood mononuclear cells were used for TCR beta sequencing. The Qiagen DNeasy Blood Extraction Kit was used to extract genomic DNA from the blood cell samples. This clonotype was sampled from a man aged 45-60 years in good health and CMV-seropositive. The sequenced material came from PBMCs.

The CDR3 protein sequence reads: CASTGGSNTEAFF. The sequenced DNA is TGTGCCAGTACAGGGGGATCGAACACTGAAGCTTTCTTT. This chain is built from TRBV7-2 and TRBJ1-1; a stretch of 8 junction bases matches TRBD1. From a lookup of the germline V gene, CDR1 and CDR2 are SGHTA and FQGNSA. Including cysteine and phenylalanine, the CDR3 has 13 amino acids. Only the CDR3 DNA is retained, 39 bases long and in frame from the first base. V trim: 9 bases; J trim: 1 base; unmatched bases: 4.